The present TCR beta chain was sequenced within a study of T cells in Graves' hyperthyroidism and ophthalmopathy. The study based diagnoses on clinical symptoms, serum thyroxine and TRAb, thyroid ultrasound and orbital computed tomography. This CDR3 region has 13 residues. Looked up from germline, CDR1 is KGHSH and CDR2 is LQKENI. Between the trimmed V and J ends, which lost 2 bases and 6 bases, there was a span of 9 bases. Using RNA transcripts as the source, TCR beta CDR3 regions were amplified. An initial round of RT-PCR targeting the TCR CDR3 relied on the HTBI primer set. TCRdb recomputed calls from the multiplex PCR reads with MiXCR, one row per CDR3 protein. The sample includes over 300,000 distinct CDR3 sequences, approximately 13% of them seen just once. This clonotype appeared many times.

This sequence joins TRBV18 and TRBJ2-3, with D unclear. The TCR was taken from a woman in her sixties or seventies with Graves' hyperthyroidism. Sequencing was done on a sample of blood. The CDR3 loop reads CASSPDWSDTQYF. CDR3 coding DNA: TGTGCCAGCTCACCAGATTGGTCGGATACGCAGTATTTT.